A selection of T cell receptor beta chains follows, all from one sample in a study of post-analysis software for immune sequencing data. TCRdb reanalysed the PCR reads using MiXCR and keeps one entry per CDR3 protein. The sample consists of 700,000 to 800,000 distinct CDR3 sequences, roughly 30% of them appearing once. Sample: blood. The receptors were gathered from a girl aged 5 to 17 with multiple sclerosis. The CDR3 runs from the conserved cysteine through the conserved F or W. A D gene is named only where the DNA matches it firmly. Not all rows give a size; the values are once, few, many and, for expanded clones, a class.

D	size	J	V	CDR3	DNA
-	-	TRBJ2-1	TRBV4-3	CTSSRFRGGLGNNEQFF	TGCACCAGCAGCCGCTTTAGGGGGGGGCTAGGGAACAATGAGCAGTTCTTC
TRBD2	-	TRBJ2-5	TRBV11-3	CASSLGRLAGAETQYF	TGTGCCAGCAGCCTAGGTCGGCTAGCGGGAGCAGAGACCCAGTACTTC
-	-	TRBJ1-5	TRBV19	CASSIRPSNQPQHF	TGTGCCAGTAGTATTCGTCCTAGCAATCAGCCCCAGCATTTT
-	-	TRBJ2-1	TRBV28	CASSFWGASSYNGQFF	TGTGCCAGCAGTTTCTGGGGCGCTAGCTCCTACAATGGGCAGTTCTTC
-	-	TRBJ2-6	TRBV15	CATSRDQGQLSSGANVLTF	TGTGCCACCAGCAGAGATCAGGGACAATTATCCTCTGGGGCCAACGTCCTGACTTTC
-	few	TRBJ2-7	TRBV27	CASSRGTAITYEQYF	TGTGCCAGCAGTCGGGGGACGGCTATAACCTACGAGCAGTACTTC
-	many	TRBJ2-7	TRBV28	CASSLGTTYEQYF	TGTGCCAGCAGTTTAGGGACGACCTACGAGCAGTACTTC
-	few	TRBJ2-6	TRBV9	CASSVAYWLSGANVLTF	TGTGCCAGCAGCGTAGCCTACTGGCTCTCTGGGGCCAACGTCCTGACTTTC
TRBD2	many	TRBJ2-1	TRBV9	CASSVSGRVPSSYNEQFF	TGTGCCAGCAGCGTAAGTGGGAGGGTCCCCAGCTCCTACAATGAGCAGTTCTTC
-	-	TRBJ2-7	TRBV9	CASSARGGVPNNEQYF	TGTGCCAGCAGCGCCCGTGGCGGGGTACCTAACAATGAGCAGTACTTC
-	-	TRBJ2-7	TRBV20-1	CSTTSPSSYEQYF	TGCAGTACTACTAGCCCGAGCTCCTACGAGCAGTACTTC
TRBD1	few	TRBJ1-2	TRBV7-9	CASSPDRGSYGYTF	TGTGCCAGCAGCCCCGACAGGGGTAGTTATGGCTACACCTTC
-	-	TRBJ2-7	TRBV6-1	CASGESGMEEQYF	TGTGCCAGCGGGGAGTCAGGGATGGAAGAGCAGTACTTC
-	-	TRBJ2-3	TRBV20-1	CSASPGPTTDTQYF	TGCAGTGCTAGCCCGGGACCGACGACAGATACGCAGTATTTT
TRBD2	few	TRBJ2-7	TRBV9	CASSVGPAGDLYEQYF	TGTGCCAGCAGCGTAGGACCAGCGGGGGACCTCTACGAGCAGTACTTC
-	few	TRBJ1-2	TRBV3-1	CASSQRAGHGYTF	TGTGCCAGCAGCCAACGTGCCGGGCATGGCTACACCTTC
-	few	TRBJ1-5	TRBV7-9	CASSLGVLPQHF	TGTGCCAGCAGCTTAGGGGTTTTACCCCAGCATTTT
TRBD1	-	TRBJ2-3	TRBV28	CASSFLRSTGAWSRDTQYF	TGTGCCAGCAGTTTCCTTCGATCGACAGGGGCATGGAGTAGAGATACGCAGTATTTT
TRBD2	few	TRBJ2-5	TRBV10-1	CASSDGGSRETQYF	TGCGCCAGCAGTGACGGGGGGTCAAGGGAGACCCAGTACTTC
-	few	TRBJ1-2	TRBV20-1	CSFTQGNNYGYTF	TGCAGCTTTACCCAGGGCAACAACTATGGCTACACCTTC
TRBD1	-	TRBJ2-1	TRBV20-1	CSATLRQGRDEQFF	TGCAGTGCTACTTTGAGACAGGGGCGGGATGAGCAGTTCTTC
-	few	TRBJ1-2	TRBV29-1	CSVELWGWGYTF	TGCAGCGTTGAACTGTGGGGTTGGGGCTACACCTTC
-	-	TRBJ1-2	TRBV12-3/TRBV12-4	CASSFEFYGYTF	TGTGCCAGCAGTTTTGAGTTTTATGGCTACACCTTC
TRBD1	once	TRBJ2-7	TRBV12-3/TRBV12-4	CASSGTGPLYEQYF	TGTGCCAGCAGCGGGACAGGTCCGCTCTACGAGCAGTACTTC
-	-	TRBJ2-1	TRBV11-2	CASSYSGQYNEQFF	TGTGCCAGCAGCTATTCGGGACAATACAATGAGCAGTTCTTC
TRBD1	-	TRBJ1-2	TRBV7-2	CASSLQGLVADGYTF	TGTGCCAGCAGTTTACAGGGGCTGGTTGCGGATGGCTACACCTTC
-	-	TRBJ2-2	TRBV6-5	CAGSYLGRGPGELFF	TGTGCCGGCAGTTACCTTGGCAGGGGACCCGGGGAGCTGTTTTTT
TRBD2	-	TRBJ2-3	TRBV27	CASTAGGRTDTQYF	TGTGCCAGCACAGCGGGAGGCCGCACAGATACGCAGTATTTT
-	few	TRBJ2-5	TRBV20-1	CSARDIVRHQETQYF	TGCAGTGCTAGAGATATCGTTAGACACCAAGAGACCCAGTACTTC
-	-	TRBJ1-6	TRBV20-1	CSARDGEEDGYNSPLHF	TGCAGTGCTAGAGATGGAGAAGAAGACGGGTATAATTCACCCCTCCACTTT
TRBD1	many	TRBJ2-7	TRBV28	CASSPRDRGLYEQYF	TGTGCCAGCAGTCCCCGGGACAGGGGGCTCTACGAGCAGTACTTC
-	many	TRBJ2-7	TRBV20-1	CSAEDYRSYEQYF	TGCAGTGCTGAGGACTACAGATCCTACGAGCAGTACTTC
TRBD2	-	TRBJ2-7	TRBV6-4	CAINSGVSYNEQYF	TGTGCAATTAATAGCGGGGTCTCCTACAATGAGCAGTACTTC
-	few	TRBJ2-1	TRBV27	CASHGGWGQFF	TGTGCCAGCCATGGCGGTTGGGGGCAGTTCTTC
-	few	TRBJ2-5	TRBV6-5	CASSPASSRAQYF	TGTGCCAGCAGCCCAGCTAGCTCCCGGGCCCAGTACTTC
TRBD1	-	TRBJ2-4	TRBV9	CASSGGTGGALENIQYF	TGTGCCAGCAGCGGCGGGACAGGGGGCGCTTTGGAAAACATTCAGTACTTC
-	many	TRBJ2-1	TRBV7-9	CASSPGYNEQFF	TGTGCCAGCAGTCCGGGTTACAATGAGCAGTTCTTC
-	-	TRBJ2-3	TRBV10-1	CASSERGSSTDTQYF	TGCGCCAGCAGTGAGCGCGGATCTAGCACAGATACGCAGTATTTT
TRBD1	once	TRBJ2-4	TRBV27	CASSFLDRGDIQYF	TGTGCCAGCAGTTTCCTCGACAGGGGAGACATTCAGTACTTC
-	few	TRBJ2-3	TRBV27	CASSFGGPGTDTQYF	TGTGCCAGCAGTTTCGGCGGTCCTGGCACAGATACGCAGTATTTT
TRBD1	few	TRBJ2-5	TRBV28	CASSLGDREETQYF	TGTGCCAGCAGTTTGGGAGACAGGGAAGAGACCCAGTACTTC
TRBD2	-	TRBJ2-4	TRBV10-2	CASSGRREGGIQYF	TGCGCCAGCAGCGGCAGGAGGGAGGGTGGCATTCAGTACTTC
-	few	TRBJ1-4	TRBV7-2	CASSSGGDEKLFF	TGTGCCAGCAGCTCGGGGGGTGATGAAAAACTGTTTTTT
TRBD2	-	TRBJ2-1	TRBV19	CASNLGAGGPINEQFF	TGTGCCAGCAACCTAGGGGCGGGGGGGCCGATCAATGAGCAGTTCTTC
TRBD1	-	TRBJ2-1	TRBV12-3/TRBV12-4	CASSYKGAWETQFF	TGTGCCAGCAGTTATAAGGGGGCATGGGAGACCCAGTTCTTC
-	-	TRBJ2-4	TRBV6-1	CASSGDTFQNIQYF	TGTGCCAGCAGTGGGGACACCTTCCAAAACATTCAGTACTTC
-	-	TRBJ2-3	TRBV5-1	CASSLAKFSTDTQYF	TGCGCCAGCAGCTTGGCCAAGTTTAGCACAGATACGCAGTATTTT
TRBD1	few	TRBJ2-3	TRBV29-1	CSVPRTGARTDTQYF	TGCAGCGTTCCTAGGACAGGGGCCCGCACAGATACGCAGTATTTT
TRBD2	few	TRBJ2-1	TRBV5-1	CASSSTGSGRAYEQFF	TGCGCCAGCAGCTCTACGGGTAGCGGGAGGGCCTACGAGCAGTTCTTC
TRBD2	few	TRBJ2-7	TRBV28	CASRMGLAVSYEQYF	TGTGCCAGCCGGATGGGACTAGCGGTGAGCTACGAGCAGTACTTC
-	-	TRBJ2-3	TRBV7-9	CASSSRDATQYF	TGTGCCAGCAGCTCCCGGGACGCCACGCAGTATTTT
TRBD2	few	TRBJ2-3	TRBV6-1	CASSEYRGGSTDTQYF	TGTGCCAGCAGTGAATACCGGGGAGGGTCTACGGATACGCAGTATTTT
TRBD1	-	TRBJ2-2	TRBV5-6	CASSLSETHRGLGNTEERFF	TGTGCCAGCAGCTTGTCCGAGACCCACAGGGGTTTGGGGAACACCGAGGAGCGGTTTTTT
-	-	TRBJ2-7	TRBV14	CASSQGTRNYEQYF	TGTGCCAGCAGCCAAGGGACACGAAACTACGAGCAGTACTTC
TRBD1	few	TRBJ1-2	TRBV7-9	CASSSDRERGYTF	TGTGCCAGCAGCTCAGACAGGGAACGGGGCTACACCTTC
-	-	TRBJ2-2	TRBV10-3	CAISELGQRATGELFF	TGTGCCATCAGTGAACTCGGACAGCGGGCCACCGGGGAGCTGTTTTTT
-	few	TRBJ2-3	TRBV20-1	CSAVLPRGGTQYF	TGCAGTGCCGTCCTCCCTAGAGGCGGTACGCAGTATTTT
TRBD2	-	TRBJ2-7	TRBV5-1	CASSLPAGGSYEQYF	TGCGCCAGCAGCTTGCCGGCGGGAGGCTCCTACGAGCAGTACTTC
-	-	TRBJ2-7	TRBV7-2	CASSLAAGMSYEQYF	TGTGCCAGCAGCTTAGCGGCCGGGATGTCCTACGAGCAGTACTTC
TRBD1	few	TRBJ2-5	TRBV5-1	CASSLPGQGVKTQYF	TGCGCCAGCAGCTTACCCGGACAGGGTGTAAAGACCCAGTACTTC